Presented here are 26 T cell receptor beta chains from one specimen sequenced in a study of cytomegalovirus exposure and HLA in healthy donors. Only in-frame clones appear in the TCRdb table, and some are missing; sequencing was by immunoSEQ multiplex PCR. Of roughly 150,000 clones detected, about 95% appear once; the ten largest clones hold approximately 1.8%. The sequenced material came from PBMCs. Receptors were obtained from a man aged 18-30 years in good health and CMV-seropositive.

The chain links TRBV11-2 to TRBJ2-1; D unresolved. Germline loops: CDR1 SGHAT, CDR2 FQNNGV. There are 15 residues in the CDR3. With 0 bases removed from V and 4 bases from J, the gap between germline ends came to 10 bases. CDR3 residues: CASSLELAAYNEQFF. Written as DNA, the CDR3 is TGTGCCAGCAGCTTAGAATTGGCTGCATACAATGAGCAGTTCTTC.

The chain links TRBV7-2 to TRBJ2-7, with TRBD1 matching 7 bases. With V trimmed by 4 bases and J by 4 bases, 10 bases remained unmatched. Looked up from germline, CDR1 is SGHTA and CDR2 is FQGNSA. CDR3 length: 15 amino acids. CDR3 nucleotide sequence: TGTGCCAGCAGCTACGCAGGGGGTTGGTTATACGAGCAGTACTTC. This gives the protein CASSYAGGWLYEQYF.

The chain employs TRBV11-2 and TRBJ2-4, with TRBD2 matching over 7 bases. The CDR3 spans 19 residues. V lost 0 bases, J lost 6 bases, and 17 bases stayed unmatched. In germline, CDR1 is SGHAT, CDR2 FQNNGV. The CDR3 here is CASSLDSFGGSSSGNIQYF. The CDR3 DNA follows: TGTGCCAGCAGCTTAGATTCGTTCGGCGGGAGCTCTTCGGGAAACATTCAGTACTTC.

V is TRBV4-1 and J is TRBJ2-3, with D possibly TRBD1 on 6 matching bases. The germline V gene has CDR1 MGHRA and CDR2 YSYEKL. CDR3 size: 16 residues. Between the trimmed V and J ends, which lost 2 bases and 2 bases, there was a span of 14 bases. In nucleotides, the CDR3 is TGCGCCAGCAGCCAAACAGGGCAGTCCTACACAGATACGCAGTATTTT. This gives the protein CASSQTGQSYTDTQYF.

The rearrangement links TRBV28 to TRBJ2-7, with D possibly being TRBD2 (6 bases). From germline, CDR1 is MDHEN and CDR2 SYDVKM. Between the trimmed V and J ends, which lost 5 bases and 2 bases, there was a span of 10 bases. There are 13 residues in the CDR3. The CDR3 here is CASSGAGPYEQYF. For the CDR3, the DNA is TGTGCCAGCAGTGGAGCGGGTCCCTACGAGCAGTACTTC.

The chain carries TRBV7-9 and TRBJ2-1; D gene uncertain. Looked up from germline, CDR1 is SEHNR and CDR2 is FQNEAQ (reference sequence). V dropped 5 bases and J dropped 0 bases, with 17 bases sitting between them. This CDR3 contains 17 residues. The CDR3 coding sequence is TGTGCCAGCAGCCGTAAAATCGCCTTGAGCTCCTACAATGAGCAGTTCTTC. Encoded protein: CASSRKIALSSYNEQFF.

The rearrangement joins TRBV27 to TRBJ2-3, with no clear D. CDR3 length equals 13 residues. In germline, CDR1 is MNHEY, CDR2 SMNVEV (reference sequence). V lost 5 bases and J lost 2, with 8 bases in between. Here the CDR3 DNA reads TGTGCCAGCAGTCTAAAAACCACAGATACGCAGTATTTT. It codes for CASSLKTTDTQYF.

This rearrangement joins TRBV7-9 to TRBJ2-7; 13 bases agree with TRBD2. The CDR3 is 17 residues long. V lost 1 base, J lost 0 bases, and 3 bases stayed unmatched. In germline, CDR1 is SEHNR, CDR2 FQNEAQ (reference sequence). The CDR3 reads CASSLGTSGSPSYEQYF. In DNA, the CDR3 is TGTGCCAGCAGCTTAGGGACTAGCGGGAGCCCCTCCTACGAGCAGTACTTC.

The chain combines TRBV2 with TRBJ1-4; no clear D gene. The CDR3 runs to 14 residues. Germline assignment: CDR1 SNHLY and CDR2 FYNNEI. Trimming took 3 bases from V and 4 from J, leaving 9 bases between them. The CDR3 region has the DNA TGTGCCAGCAGTGACAGGACTGATAATGAAAAACTGTTTTTT. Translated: CASSDRTDNEKLFF.

The CDR3 sequence is CASSFTGGAYGNTIYF. The CDR3 DNA reads as TGTGCCAGCAGTTTCACAGGGGGCGCATATGGAAACACCATATATTTT. This chain joins TRBV28 and TRBJ1-3, with 9 bases matching TRBD1. The CDR3 runs to 16 residues. Trimming removed 3 bases from V and 3 bases from J; junction bases left unmatched: 6. The germline CDR1 and CDR2 sequences are MDHEN and SYDVKM.

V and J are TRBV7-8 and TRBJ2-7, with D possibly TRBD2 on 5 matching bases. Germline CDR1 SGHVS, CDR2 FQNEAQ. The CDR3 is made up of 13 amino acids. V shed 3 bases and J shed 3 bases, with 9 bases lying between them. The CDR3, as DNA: TGTGCCAGCAGCTTCGGGGAGTACTACGAGCAGTACTTC. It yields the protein CASSFGEYYEQYF.

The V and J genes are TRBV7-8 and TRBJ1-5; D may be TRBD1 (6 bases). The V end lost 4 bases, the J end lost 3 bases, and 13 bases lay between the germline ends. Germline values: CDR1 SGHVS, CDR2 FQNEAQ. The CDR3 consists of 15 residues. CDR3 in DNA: TGTGCCAGCAGCTCCCACTGGGGGCCCAATCAGCCCCAGCATTTT. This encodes CASSSHWGPNQPQHF.

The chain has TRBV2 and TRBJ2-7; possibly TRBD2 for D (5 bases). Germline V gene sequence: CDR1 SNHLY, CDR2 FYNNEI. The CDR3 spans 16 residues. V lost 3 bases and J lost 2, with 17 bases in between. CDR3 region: CASSDYRGSLTYEQYF. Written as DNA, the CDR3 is TGTGCCAGCAGTGATTATCGAGGGTCCCTAACCTACGAGCAGTACTTC.

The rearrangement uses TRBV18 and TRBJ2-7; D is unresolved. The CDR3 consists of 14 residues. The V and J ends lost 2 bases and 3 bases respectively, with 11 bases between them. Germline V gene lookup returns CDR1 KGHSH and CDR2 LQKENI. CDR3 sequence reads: CASSPYTEIYEQYF. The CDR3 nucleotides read TGTGCCAGCTCACCATACACGGAGATCTACGAGCAGTACTTC.

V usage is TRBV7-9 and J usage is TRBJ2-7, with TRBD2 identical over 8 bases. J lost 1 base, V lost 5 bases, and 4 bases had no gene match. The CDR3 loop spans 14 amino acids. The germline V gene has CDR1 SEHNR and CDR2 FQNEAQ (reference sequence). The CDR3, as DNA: TGTGCCAGCAGCCGACTAGCGAAATCCTACGAGCAGTACTTC. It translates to CASSRLAKSYEQYF. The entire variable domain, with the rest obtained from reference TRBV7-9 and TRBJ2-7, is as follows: DTGVSQNPRHKITKRGQNVTFRCDPISEHNRLYWYRQTLGQGPEFLTYFQNEAQLEKSRLLSDRFSAERPKGSFSTLEIQRTEQGDSAMYLCASSRLAKSYEQYFGPGTRLTVT.

The CDR3 spells CASSLRGSGGEDEKLFF. The CDR3 DNA is TGTGCCAGCAGCTTACGAGGTTCAGGGGGCGAGGATGAAAAACTGTTTTTT. V gene TRBV11-2 combines with J gene TRBJ1-4; 8 nucleotides line up with TRBD1. CDR3 length equals 17 residues. Looked up from germline, CDR1 is SGHAT and CDR2 is FQNNGV. J gave up 6 bases and V 2 bases, and 11 bases lay outside the gene matches.

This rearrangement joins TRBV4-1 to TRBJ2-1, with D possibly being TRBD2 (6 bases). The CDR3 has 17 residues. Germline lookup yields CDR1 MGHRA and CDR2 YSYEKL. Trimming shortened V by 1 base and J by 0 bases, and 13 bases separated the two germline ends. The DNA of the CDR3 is TGCGCCAGCAGCCAAGTAATAACCGGGAGCTCCTACAATGAGCAGTTCTTC. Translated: CASSQVITGSSYNEQFF.

Written as DNA, the CDR3 is TGTGCCAGCAGCTTAGCTAGGGACAGGGCAATCTCACACTCTGGCTACACCTTC. Its protein is CASSLARDRAISHSGYTF. V usage is TRBV7-8 and J usage is TRBJ1-2; 9 nucleotides line up with TRBD1. This CDR3 contains 18 residues. Trimming removed 0 bases from V and 7 bases from J; junction bases left unmatched: 15. CDR1 is SGHVS, CDR2 FQNEAQ, per germline.

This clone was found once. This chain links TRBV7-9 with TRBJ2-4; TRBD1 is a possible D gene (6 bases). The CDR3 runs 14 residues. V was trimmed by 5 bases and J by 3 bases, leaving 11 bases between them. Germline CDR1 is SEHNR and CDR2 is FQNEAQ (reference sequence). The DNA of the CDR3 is TGTGCCAGCAGCCCCGGACAGAGCAAAAACATTCAGTACTTC. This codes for CASSPGQSKNIQYF.

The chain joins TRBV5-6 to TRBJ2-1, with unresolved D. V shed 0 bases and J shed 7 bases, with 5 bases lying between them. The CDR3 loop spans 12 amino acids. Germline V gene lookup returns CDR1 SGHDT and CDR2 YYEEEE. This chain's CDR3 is CASSLVMNEQFF. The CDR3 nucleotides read TGTGCCAGCAGCTTGGTAATGAATGAGCAGTTCTTC.

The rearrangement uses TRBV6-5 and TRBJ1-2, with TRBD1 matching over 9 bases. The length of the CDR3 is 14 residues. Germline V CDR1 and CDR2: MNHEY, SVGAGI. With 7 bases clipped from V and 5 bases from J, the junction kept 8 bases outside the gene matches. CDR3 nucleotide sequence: TGTGCCAGCAAGGGGCGGACAGGGGCATATGGCTACACCTTC. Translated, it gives CASKGRTGAYGYTF.

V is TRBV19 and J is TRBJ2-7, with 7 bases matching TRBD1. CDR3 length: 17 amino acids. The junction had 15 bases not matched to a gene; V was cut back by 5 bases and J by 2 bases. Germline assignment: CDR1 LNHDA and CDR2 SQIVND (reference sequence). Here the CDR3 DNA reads TGTGCCAGTAGTCCCACCATTCTCGGACAGGAACCCTACGAGCAGTACTTC. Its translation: CASSPTILGQEPYEQYF.

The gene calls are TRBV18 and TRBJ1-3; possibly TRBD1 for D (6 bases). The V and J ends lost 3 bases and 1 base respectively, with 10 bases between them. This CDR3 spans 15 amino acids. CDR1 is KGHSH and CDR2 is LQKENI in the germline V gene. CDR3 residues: CASSPGASSGNTIYF. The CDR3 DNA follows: TGTGCCAGCTCACCGGGGGCAAGTTCTGGAAACACCATATATTTT.

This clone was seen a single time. DNA for the CDR3: TGTGCCAGCTCAAGGGGACAGGGTAGGAACGAGCAGTACTTC. Its protein product is CASSRGQGRNEQYF. The chain is built from TRBV18 and TRBJ2-7; 9 positions match TRBD1. The CDR3 is 14 amino acids. V lost 5 bases and J lost 5; bases outside the gene matches: 7. Germline values: CDR1 KGHSH, CDR2 LQKENI. Based on the CDR3 plus reference TRBV18 and TRBJ2-7, the full variable domain is NAGVMQNPRHLVRRRGQEARLRCSPMKGHSHVYWYRQLPEEGLKFMVYLQKENIIDESGMPKERFSAEFPKEGPSILRIQQVVRGDSAAYFCASSRGQGRNEQYFGPGTRLTVT.

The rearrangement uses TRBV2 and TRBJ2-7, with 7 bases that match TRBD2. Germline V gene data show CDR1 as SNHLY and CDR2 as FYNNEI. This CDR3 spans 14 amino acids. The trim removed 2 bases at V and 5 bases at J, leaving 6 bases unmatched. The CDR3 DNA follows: TGTGCCAGCAGTGAATGGGGGGGAGGAGACGAGCAGTACTTC. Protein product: CASSEWGGGDEQYF.

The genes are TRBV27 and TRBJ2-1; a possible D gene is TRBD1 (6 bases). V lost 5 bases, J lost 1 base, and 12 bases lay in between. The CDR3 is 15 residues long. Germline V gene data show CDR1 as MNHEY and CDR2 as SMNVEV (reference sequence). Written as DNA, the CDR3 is TGTGCCAGCAGTCCCCCAGGGGCATCCTACAATGAGCAGTTCTTC. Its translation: CASSPPGASYNEQFF.